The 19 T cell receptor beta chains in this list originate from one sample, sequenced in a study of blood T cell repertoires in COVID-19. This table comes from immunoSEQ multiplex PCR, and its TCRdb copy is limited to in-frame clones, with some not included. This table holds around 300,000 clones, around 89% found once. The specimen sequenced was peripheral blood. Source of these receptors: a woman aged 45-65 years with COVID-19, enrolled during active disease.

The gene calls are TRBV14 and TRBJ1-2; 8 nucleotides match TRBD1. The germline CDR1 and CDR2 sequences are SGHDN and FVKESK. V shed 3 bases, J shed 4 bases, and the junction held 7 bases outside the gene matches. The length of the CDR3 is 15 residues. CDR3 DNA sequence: TGTGCCAGCAGCCAGTGGAACAGGGGGGTCTATGGCTACACCTTC. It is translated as CASSQWNRGVYGYTF.

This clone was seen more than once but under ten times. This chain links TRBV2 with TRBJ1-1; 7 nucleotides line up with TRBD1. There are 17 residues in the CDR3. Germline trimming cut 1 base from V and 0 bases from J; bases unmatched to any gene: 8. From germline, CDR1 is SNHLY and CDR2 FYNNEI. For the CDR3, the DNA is TGTGCCAGCAGTGAAGGTCTACAGGGGAACATGAACACTGAAGCTTTCTTT. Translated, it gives CASSEGLQGNMNTEAFF.

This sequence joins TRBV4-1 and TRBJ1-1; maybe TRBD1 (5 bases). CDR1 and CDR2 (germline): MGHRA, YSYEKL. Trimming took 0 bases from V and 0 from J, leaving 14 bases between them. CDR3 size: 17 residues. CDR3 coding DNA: TGCGCCAGCAGCCAAGAATTCCAGGGTTACATGAACACTGAAGCTTTCTTT. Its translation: CASSQEFQGYMNTEAFF.

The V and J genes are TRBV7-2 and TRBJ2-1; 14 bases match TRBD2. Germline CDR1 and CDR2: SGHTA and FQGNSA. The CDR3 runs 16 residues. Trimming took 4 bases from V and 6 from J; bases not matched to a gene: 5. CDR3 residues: CASSSRTSGRTNEQFF. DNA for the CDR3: TGTGCCAGCAGCTCCCGGACTAGCGGGAGGACCAATGAGCAGTTCTTC.

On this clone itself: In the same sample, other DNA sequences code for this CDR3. CDR3 nucleotides: TGTGCCAGCAGCCAACGGAACACTGAAGCTTTCTTT. Protein: CASSQRNTEAFF. The V and J genes are TRBV3-1 (or the pseudogene TRBV3-2) and TRBJ1-1; no clear D. Germline loops: CDR1 LGHDT, CDR2 YNNKEL (reference sequence). CDR3 length: 12 amino acids. Trimming removed 2 bases at V and 1 base at J, with 2 bases between.

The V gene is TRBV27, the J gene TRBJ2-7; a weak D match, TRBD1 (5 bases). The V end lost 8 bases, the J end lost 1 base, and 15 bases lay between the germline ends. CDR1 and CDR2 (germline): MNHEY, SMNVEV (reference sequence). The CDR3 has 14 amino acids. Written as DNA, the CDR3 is TGTGCCAGCGGGGCGAACCGTCAGTCCTACGAGCAGTACTTC. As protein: CASGANRQSYEQYF.

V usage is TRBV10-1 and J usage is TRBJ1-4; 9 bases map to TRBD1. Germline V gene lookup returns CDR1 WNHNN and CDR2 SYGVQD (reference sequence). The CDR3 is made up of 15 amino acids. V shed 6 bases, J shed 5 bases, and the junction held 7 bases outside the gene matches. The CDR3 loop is CASSRGTGPNEKLFF. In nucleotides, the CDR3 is TGCGCCAGCAGCCGCGGGACAGGGCCCAATGAAAAACTGTTTTTT.

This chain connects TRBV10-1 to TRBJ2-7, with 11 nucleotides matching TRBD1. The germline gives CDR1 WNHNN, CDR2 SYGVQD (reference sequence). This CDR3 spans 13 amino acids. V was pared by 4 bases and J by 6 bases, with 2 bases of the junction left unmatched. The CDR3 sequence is CASSGTGGSEQYF. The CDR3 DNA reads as TGCGCCAGCAGTGGGACAGGGGGCTCCGAGCAGTACTTC.

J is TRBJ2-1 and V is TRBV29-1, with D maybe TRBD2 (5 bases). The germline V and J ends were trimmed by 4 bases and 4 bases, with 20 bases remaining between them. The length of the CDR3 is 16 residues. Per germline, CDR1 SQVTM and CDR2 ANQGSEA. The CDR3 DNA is TGCAGCGTTGTCGGGGAGAGCCGAGCATCATACAATGAGCAGTTCTTC. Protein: CSVVGESRASYNEQFF.

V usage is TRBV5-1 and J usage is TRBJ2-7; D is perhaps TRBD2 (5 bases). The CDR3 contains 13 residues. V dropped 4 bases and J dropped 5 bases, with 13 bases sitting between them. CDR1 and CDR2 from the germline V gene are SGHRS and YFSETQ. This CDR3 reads CASSPGPGNEQYF. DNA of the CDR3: TGCGCCAGCAGCCCCGGTCCGGGGAACGAGCAGTACTTC.

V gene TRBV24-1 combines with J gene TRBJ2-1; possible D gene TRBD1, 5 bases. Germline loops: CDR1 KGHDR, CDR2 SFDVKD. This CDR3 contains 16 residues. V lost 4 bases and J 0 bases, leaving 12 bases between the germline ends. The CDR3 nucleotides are TGTGCCACCAGTGACCCCGGACACCGCTCCTACAATGAGCAGTTCTTC. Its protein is CATSDPGHRSYNEQFF.

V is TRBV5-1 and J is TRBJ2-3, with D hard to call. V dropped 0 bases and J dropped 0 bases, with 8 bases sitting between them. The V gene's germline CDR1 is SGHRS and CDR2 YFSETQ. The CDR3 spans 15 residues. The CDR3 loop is CASSLGSFSTDTQYF. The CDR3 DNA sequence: TGCGCCAGCAGCTTGGGGAGCTTTAGCACAGATACGCAGTATTTT.

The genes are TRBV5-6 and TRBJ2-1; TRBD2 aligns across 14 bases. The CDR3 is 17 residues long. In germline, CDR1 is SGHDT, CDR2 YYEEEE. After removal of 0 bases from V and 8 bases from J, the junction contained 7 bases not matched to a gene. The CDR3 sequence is CASSLGLAGGPRDEQFF. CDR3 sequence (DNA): TGTGCCAGCAGCTTGGGACTAGCGGGAGGGCCGAGGGATGAGCAGTTCTTC.

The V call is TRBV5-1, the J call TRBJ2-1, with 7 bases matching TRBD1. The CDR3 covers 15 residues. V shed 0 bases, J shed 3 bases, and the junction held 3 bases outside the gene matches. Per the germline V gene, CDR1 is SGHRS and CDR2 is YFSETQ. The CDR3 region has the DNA TGCGCCAGCAGCTTGGGACAGGGTATCTACAATGAGCAGTTCTTC. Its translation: CASSLGQGIYNEQFF.

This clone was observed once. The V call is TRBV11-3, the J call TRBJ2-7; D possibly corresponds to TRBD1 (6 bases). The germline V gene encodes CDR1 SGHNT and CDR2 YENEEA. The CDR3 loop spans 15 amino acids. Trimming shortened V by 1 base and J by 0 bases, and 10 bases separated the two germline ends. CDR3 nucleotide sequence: TGTGCCAGCAGCTTAGGGACAGCAGACTCCTACGAGCAGTACTTC. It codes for CASSLGTADSYEQYF.

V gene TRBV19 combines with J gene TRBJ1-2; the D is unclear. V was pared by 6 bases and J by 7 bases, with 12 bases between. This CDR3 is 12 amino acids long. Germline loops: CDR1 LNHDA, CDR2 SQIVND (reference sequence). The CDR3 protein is CASSQVPGGYTF. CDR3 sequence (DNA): TGTGCCAGTAGCCAGGTACCTGGTGGCTACACCTTC.

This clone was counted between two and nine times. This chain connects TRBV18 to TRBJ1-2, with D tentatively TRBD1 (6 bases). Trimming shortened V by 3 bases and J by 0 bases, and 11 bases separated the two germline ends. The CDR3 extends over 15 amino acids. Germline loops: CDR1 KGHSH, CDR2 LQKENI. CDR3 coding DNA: TGTGCCAGCTCACCCAGGACAGCCCCTAACTATGGCTACACCTTC. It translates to CASSPRTAPNYGYTF.

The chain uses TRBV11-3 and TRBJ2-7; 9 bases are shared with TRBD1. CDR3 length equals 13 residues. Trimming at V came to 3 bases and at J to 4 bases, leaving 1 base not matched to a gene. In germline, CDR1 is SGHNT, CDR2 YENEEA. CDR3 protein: CASSLTGGYEQYF. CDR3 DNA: TGTGCCAGCAGCTTGACAGGGGGGTACGAGCAGTACTTC.

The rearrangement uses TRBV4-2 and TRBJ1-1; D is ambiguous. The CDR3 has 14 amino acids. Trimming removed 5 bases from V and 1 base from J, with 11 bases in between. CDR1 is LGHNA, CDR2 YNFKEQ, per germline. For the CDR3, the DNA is TGTGCCAGCAGCTCCGCGGGCGGGAACACTGAAGCTTTCTTT. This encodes CASSSAGGNTEAFF.